This TCR beta chain comes out of a study of metastatic and nonmetastatic thyroid tumors. General study points: Versus benign nodules, malignant thyroid tumors reportedly had significantly higher TCR beta diversity, in blood and tumor.

Treatment of any kind had been given to no patient before thyroid surgery. Under the authors' procedure: In papillary thyroid cancer, a distant-metastasis classifier was built using CDR3 differences across clinicopathological groups. TCRdb re-called the PCR reads through MiXCR. In this record, the V and J calls reflect TCRdb's handling and not the investigators' own analysis. The sample records around 18,000 clones, roughly 36% being singletons. The CDR3 sequence is 15 residues long. In germline, CDR1 is DFQATT, CDR2 SNEGSKA (reference sequence). With 1 base removed from V and 0 bases from J, the gap between germline ends came to 13 bases. By proportion, this clone is medium-sized. What it binds is unknown.

The receptor's source is a female donor with papillary thyroid cancer or a benign thyroid nodule (not recorded which). Some clones in this sample may be carry-over from other donors' samples. Sequencing was carried out using tumor tissue. V and J are TRBV20-1 and TRBJ2-7; D might be TRBD2 (6 bases). The CDR3 nucleotides read TGCAGTGCTAGAGTCCGGCGGAGGGGCTCCTACGAGCAGTACTTC. Amino acid sequence: CSARVRRRGSYEQYF.